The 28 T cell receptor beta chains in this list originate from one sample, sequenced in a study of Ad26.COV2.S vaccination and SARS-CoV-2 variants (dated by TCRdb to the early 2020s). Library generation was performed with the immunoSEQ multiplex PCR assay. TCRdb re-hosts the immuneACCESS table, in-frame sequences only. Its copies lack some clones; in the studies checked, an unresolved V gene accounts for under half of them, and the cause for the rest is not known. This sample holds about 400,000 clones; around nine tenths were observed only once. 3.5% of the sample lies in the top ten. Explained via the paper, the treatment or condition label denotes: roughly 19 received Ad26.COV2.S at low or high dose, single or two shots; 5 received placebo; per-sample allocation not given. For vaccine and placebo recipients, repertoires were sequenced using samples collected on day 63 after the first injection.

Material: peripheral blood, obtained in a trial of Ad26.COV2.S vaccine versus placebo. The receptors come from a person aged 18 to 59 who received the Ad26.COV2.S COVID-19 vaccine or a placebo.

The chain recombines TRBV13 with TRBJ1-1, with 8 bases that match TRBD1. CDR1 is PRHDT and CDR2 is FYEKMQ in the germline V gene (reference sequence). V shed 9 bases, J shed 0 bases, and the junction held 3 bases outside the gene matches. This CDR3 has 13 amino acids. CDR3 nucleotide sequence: TGTGCCAGTCTACAGGGGGTGAACACTGAAGCTTTCTTT. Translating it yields CASLQGVNTEAFF.

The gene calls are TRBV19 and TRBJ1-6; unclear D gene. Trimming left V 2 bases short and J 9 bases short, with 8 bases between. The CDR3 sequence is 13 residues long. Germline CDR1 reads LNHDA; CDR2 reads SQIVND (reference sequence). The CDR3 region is CASSINDGSPLHF. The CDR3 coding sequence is TGTGCCAGTAGTATAAACGACGGTTCACCCCTCCACTTT. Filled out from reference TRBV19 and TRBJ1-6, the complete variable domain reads DGGITQSPKYLFRKEGQNVTLSCEQNLNHDAMYWYRQDPGQGLRLIYYSQIVNDFQKGDIAEGYSVSREKKESFPLTVTSAQKNPTAFYLCASSINDGSPLHFGNGTRLTVT.

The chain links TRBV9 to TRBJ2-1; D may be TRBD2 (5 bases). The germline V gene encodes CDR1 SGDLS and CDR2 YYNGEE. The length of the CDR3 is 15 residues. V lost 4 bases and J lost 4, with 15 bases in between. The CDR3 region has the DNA TGTGCCAGCAGCCCCCGAGGGAGCATATACAATGAGCAGTTCTTC. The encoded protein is CASSPRGSIYNEQFF.

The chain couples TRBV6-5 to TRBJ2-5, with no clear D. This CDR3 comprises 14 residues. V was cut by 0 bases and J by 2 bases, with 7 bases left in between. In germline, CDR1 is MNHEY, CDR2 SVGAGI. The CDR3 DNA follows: TGTGCCAGCAGTTACTCCACCCAGCAAGAGACCCAGTACTTC. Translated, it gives CASSYSTQQETQYF.

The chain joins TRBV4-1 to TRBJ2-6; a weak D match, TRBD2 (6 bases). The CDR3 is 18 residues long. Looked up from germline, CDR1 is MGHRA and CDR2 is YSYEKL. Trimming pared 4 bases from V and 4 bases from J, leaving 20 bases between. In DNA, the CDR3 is TGCGCCAGCAGCCGGGACTCCAATACCCTCCTCGGGGCCAACGTCCTGACTTTC. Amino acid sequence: CASSRDSNTLLGANVLTF.

CDR3 in amino acids: CASSQVSGLGGRQTQYF. CDR3 nucleotides: TGTGCCAGCAGCCAAGTTAGCGGACTAGGCGGTAGACAGACCCAGTACTTC. The chain is built from TRBV4-2 and TRBJ2-5, with TRBD2 matching 7 bases. V lost 1 base, J lost 6 bases, and 14 bases stayed unmatched. Per the germline V gene, CDR1 is LGHNA and CDR2 is YNFKEQ. The CDR3 has 17 amino acids.

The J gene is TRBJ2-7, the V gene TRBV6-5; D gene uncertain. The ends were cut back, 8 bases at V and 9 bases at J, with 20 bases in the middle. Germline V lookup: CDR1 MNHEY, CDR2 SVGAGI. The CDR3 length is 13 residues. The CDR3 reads CASSVSLRSWQYF. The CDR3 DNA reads TGTGCCAGCTCCGTCAGTCTTCGGAGCTGGCAGTACTTC.

CDR3 nucleotides: TGTGCCAGCAAGGCGGGGTATAATTCACCCCTCCACTTT. It specifies CASKAGYNSPLHF. V usage is TRBV21-1 and J usage is TRBJ1-6. TRBV21-1 is described as a pseudogene. The CDR3 loop spans 13 amino acids.

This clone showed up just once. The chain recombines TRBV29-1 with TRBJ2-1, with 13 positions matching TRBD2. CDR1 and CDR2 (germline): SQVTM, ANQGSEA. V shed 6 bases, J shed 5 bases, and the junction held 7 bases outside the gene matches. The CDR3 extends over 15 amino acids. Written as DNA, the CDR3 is TGCAGCGTCCGACTAGCGGGGGGTTCTCACAATGAGCAGTTCTTC. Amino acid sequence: CSVRLAGGSHNEQFF.

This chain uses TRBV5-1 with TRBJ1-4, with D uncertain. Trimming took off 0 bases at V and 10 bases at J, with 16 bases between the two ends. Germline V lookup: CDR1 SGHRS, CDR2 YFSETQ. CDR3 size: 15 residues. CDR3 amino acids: CASSLDGEGSGKLFF. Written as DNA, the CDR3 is TGCGCCAGCAGCTTGGATGGGGAGGGATCAGGAAAACTGTTTTTT.

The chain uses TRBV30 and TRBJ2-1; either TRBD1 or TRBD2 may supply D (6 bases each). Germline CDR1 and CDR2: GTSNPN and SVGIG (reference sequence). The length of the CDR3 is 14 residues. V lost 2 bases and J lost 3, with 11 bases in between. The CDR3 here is CAWSSGANYNEQFF. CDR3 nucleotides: TGTGCCTGGAGTTCGGGGGCTAACTACAATGAGCAGTTCTTC. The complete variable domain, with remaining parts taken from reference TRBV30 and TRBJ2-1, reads SQTIHQWPATLVQPVGSPLSLECTVEGTSNPNLYWYRQAAGRGLQLLFYSVGIGQISSEVPQNLSASRPQDRQFILSSKKLLLSDSGFYLCAWSSGANYNEQFFGPGTRLTVL.

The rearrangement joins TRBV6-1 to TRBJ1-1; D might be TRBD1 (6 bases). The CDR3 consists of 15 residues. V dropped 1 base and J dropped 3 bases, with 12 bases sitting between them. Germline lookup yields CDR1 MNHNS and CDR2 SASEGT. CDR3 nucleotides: TGTGCCAGCAGTGAAGGCGCAGGGGTTTACACTGAAGCTTTCTTT. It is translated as CASSEGAGVYTEAFF.

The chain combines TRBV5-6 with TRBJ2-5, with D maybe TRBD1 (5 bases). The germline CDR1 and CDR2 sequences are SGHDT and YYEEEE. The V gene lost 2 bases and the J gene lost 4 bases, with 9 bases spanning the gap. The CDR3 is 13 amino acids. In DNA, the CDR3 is TGTGCCAGCAGCTTTGGAAGGGGAGAGACCCAGTACTTC. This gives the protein CASSFGRGETQYF.

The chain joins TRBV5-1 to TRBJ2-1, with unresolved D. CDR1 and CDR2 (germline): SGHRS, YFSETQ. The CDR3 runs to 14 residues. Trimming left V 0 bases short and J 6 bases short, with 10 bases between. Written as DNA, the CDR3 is TGCGCCAGCAGCTTGGCCTTTCGAAGCAATGAGCAGTTCTTC. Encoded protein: CASSLAFRSNEQFF.

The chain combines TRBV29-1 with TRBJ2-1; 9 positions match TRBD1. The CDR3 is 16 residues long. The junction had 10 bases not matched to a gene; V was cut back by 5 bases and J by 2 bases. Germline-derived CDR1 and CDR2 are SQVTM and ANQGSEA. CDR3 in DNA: TGCAGCGTTACGGACAGGGGACATGTTCCCTACAATGAGCAGTTCTTC. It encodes CSVTDRGHVPYNEQFF.

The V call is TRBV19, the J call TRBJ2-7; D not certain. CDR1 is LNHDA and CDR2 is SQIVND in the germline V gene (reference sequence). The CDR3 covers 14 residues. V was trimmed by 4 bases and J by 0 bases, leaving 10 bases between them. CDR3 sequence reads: CASSKTQNSYEQYF. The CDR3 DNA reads TGTGCCAGTAGTAAGACTCAAAACTCCTACGAGCAGTACTTC.

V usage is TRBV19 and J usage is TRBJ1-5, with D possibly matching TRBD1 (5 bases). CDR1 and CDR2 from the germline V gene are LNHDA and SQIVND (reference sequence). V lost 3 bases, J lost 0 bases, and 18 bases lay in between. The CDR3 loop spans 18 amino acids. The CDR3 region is CASSIVRTRKYSNQPQHF. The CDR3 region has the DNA TGTGCCAGTAGTATTGTTCGGACAAGGAAATATAGCAATCAGCCCCAGCATTTT.

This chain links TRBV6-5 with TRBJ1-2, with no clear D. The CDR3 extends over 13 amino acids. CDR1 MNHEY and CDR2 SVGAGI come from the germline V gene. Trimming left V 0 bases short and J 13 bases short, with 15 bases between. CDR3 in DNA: TGTGCCAGCAGTTACTCCGGCAGCCTGAAAAGCACCTTC. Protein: CASSYSGSLKSTF.

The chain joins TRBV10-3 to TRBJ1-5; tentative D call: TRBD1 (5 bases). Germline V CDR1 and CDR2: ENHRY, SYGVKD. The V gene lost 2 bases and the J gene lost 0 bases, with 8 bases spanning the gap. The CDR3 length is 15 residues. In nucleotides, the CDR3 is TGTGCCATCAGTGAGACAGGTGTTAGCAATCAGCCCCAGCATTTT. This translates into CAISETGVSNQPQHF.

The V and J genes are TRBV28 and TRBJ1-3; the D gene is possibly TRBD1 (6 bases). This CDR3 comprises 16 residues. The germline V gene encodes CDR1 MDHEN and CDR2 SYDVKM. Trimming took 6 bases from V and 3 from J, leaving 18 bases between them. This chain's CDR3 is CASSLRINRVGNTIYF. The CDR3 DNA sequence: TGTGCCAGCAGCCTACGAATAAACAGGGTTGGAAACACCATATATTTT.

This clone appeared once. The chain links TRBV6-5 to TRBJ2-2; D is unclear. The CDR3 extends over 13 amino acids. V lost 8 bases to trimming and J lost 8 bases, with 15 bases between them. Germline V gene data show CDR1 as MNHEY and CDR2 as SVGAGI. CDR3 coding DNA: TGTGCCAGCTCCCGTGGGGTTTTTGGGGAGCTGTTTTTT. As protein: CASSRGVFGELFF.

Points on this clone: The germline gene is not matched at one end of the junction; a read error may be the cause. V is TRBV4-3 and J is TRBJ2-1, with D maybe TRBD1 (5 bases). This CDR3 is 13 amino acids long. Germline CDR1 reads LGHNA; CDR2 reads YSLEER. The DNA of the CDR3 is TGCGCCAGCAGCCAAGATTTAGGGGCGCCTCGGCTCTTC. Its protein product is CASSQDLGAPRLF.

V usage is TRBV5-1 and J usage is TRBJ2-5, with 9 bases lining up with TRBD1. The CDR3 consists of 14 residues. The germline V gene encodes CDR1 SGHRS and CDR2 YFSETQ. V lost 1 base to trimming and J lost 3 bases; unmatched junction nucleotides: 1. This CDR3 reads CASSLTGGEETQYF. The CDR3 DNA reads TGCGCCAGCAGCTTGACAGGGGGCGAAGAGACCCAGTACTTC.

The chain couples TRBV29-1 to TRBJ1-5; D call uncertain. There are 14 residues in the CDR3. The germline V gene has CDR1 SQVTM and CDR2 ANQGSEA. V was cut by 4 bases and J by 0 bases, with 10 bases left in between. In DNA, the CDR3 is TGCAGCGTTGCCAGCGATTATAGCAATCAGCCCCAGCATTTT. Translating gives CSVASDYSNQPQHF.

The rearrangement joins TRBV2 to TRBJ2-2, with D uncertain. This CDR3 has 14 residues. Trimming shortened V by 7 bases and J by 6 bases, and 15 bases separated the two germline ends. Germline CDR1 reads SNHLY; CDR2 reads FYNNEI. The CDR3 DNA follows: TGTGCCAGCAACCCGGGTAGAATCGCCGGGGAGCTGTTTTTT. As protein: CASNPGRIAGELFF.

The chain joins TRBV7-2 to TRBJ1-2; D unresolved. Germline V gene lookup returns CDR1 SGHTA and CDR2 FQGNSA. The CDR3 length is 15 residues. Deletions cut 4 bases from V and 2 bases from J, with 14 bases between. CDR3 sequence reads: CASSSKTGPNYGYTF. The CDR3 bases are TGTGCCAGCAGCTCAAAAACCGGACCGAACTATGGCTACACCTTC.

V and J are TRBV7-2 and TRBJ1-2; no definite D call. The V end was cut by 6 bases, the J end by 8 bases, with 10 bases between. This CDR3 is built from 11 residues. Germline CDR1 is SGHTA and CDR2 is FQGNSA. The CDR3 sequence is CASSNPVGYTF. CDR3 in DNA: TGTGCCAGCAGTAATCCGGTCGGCTACACCTTC. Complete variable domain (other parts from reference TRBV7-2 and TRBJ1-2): GAGVSQSPSNKVTEKGKDVELRCDPISGHTALYWYRQSLGQGLEFLIYFQGNSAPDKSGLPSDRFSAERTGGSVSTLTIQRTQQEDSAVYLCASSNPVGYTFGSGTRLTVV.

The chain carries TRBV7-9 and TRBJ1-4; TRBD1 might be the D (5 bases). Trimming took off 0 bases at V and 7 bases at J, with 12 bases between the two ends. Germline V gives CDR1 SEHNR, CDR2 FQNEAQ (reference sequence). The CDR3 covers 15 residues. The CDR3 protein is CASSLAPGTGEKLFF. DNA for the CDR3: TGTGCCAGCAGCTTAGCCCCCGGGACGGGTGAAAAACTGTTTTTT.